The present T cell receptor beta chain was sequenced within a study of T cells in Graves' hyperthyroidism and ophthalmopathy. TCR beta CDR3 regions were amplified from RNA transcripts. Using the HTBI primer set, a first-round RT-PCR was run on the TCR CDR3. TCRdb itself ran the multiplex PCR reads through MiXCR, one entry per CDR3 protein. The sample has roughly 290,000 distinct CDR3 sequences, about 14% seen once. In its sample, this clonotype was seen a few times. Per the germline V gene, CDR1 is MGHRA and CDR2 is YSYEKL. V lost 2 bases, J lost 3 bases, and 7 bases stayed unmatched. The CDR3 spans 16 residues.

This TCR came from a woman aged 25 to 45 with Graves' hyperthyroidism that later progressed to Graves' ophthalmopathy. The gene calls are TRBV4-1 and TRBJ2-1, with 7 positions matching TRBD2. Sequencing input: blood. CDR3 loop: CASSQSWGGGYNEQFF. In DNA, the CDR3 is TGCGCCAGCAGCCAATCCTGGGGGGGGGGCTACAATGAGCAGTTCTTC.